These T cell receptor beta chains were read from a single sample in a study of T cell repertoires in cytomegalovirus infection. From the reads, TCRdb called clonotypes with MiXCR, one entry per CDR3 protein. This table holds around 530,000 distinct CDR3 sequences, approximately 26% found once. Sequences were obtained from PBMCs. The receptors shown here come from a human donor in good health (CMV status not recorded). Some clones in this sample may be carry-over from other donors' samples. Both conserved end residues are part of each CDR3. The order of the fields is clone size, J gene, V gene, D gene, CDR3 protein, CDR3 DNA. A D gene is named only where the DNA matches it firmly. Expanded clones get a size class; other rows say once, few or many, or leave the size out.

clone size: NA
J gene: TRBJ2-4
V gene: TRBV19
D gene: TRBD1
CDR3 protein: CASSRTGNIQYF
CDR3 DNA: TGTGCCAGTAGTAGGACAGGAAACATTCAGTACTTC

clone size: few
J gene: TRBJ2-1
V gene: TRBV12-3/TRBV12-4
D gene: TRBD2
CDR3 protein: CASSLSGRAMYEQFF
CDR3 DNA: TGTGCCAGCAGTTTGAGCGGGAGGGCCATGTATGAGCAGTTCTTC

clone size: NA
J gene: TRBJ2-7
V gene: TRBV29-1
D gene: TRBD2
CDR3 protein: CSASRGSLYEQYF
CDR3 DNA: TGCAGCGCCTCTCGCGGGAGCCTCTACGAGCAGTACTTC

clone size: many
J gene: TRBJ2-5
V gene: TRBV7-2
D gene: NA
CDR3 protein: CASSSPLEERETQYF
CDR3 DNA: TGTGCCAGCAGCTCACCGCTAGAGGAGCGAGAGACCCAGTACTTC

clone size: NA
J gene: TRBJ2-4
V gene: TRBV7-2
D gene: TRBD2
CDR3 protein: CASSLTSGSWGKNIQYF
CDR3 DNA: TGTGCCAGCAGCTTGACTAGCGGGAGCTGGGGCAAAAACATTCAGTACTTC

clone size: many
J gene: TRBJ2-1
V gene: TRBV7-2
D gene: NA
CDR3 protein: CASSLDPRERF
CDR3 DNA: TGTGCCAGCAGCTTAGATCCCAGGGAGCGATTC

clone size: NA
J gene: TRBJ2-5
V gene: TRBV6-6
D gene: TRBD2
CDR3 protein: CASSYSSASGSWTQYF
CDR3 DNA: TGTGCCAGCAGTTACTCGAGTGCTAGCGGGAGTTGGACCCAGTACTTC

clone size: few
J gene: TRBJ2-1
V gene: TRBV7-2
D gene: NA
CDR3 protein: CASSTYTSSYNEQFF
CDR3 DNA: TGTGCCAGCAGCACCTACACGAGCTCCTACAATGAGCAGTTCTTC

clone size: few
J gene: TRBJ2-2
V gene: TRBV28
D gene: TRBD1
CDR3 protein: CASSLSGGYTGELFF
CDR3 DNA: TGTGCCAGCAGTTTATCAGGGGGCTACACCGGGGAGCTGTTTTTT

clone size: NA
J gene: TRBJ2-3
V gene: TRBV5-1
D gene: TRBD2
CDR3 protein: CASSGRLAGGPDTQYF
CDR3 DNA: TGCGCCAGCAGCGGGCGACTAGCGGGAGGCCCAGATACGCAGTATTTT

clone size: NA
J gene: TRBJ2-3
V gene: TRBV20-1
D gene: TRBD1
CDR3 protein: CSAEDRVRDTQYF
CDR3 DNA: TGCAGTGCTGAAGACAGGGTCAGAGATACGCAGTATTTT

clone size: few
J gene: TRBJ2-2
V gene: TRBV25-1
D gene: NA
CDR3 protein: CASAGGELFF
CDR3 DNA: TGTGCCAGCGCAGGCGGGGAGCTGTTTTTT

clone size: NA
J gene: TRBJ2-1
V gene: TRBV27
D gene: NA
CDR3 protein: CASSLLASDNEQFF
CDR3 DNA: TGTGCCAGCAGTTTACTAGCATCTGACAATGAGCAGTTCTTC

clone size: NA
J gene: TRBJ1-2
V gene: TRBV6-8
D gene: NA
CDR3 protein: CASSNRVYDYGYTF
CDR3 DNA: TGTGCCAGCAGTAACAGGGTGTACGACTATGGCTACACCTTC

clone size: NA
J gene: TRBJ1-3
V gene: TRBV29-1
D gene: NA
CDR3 protein: CSVAYRGNTIYF
CDR3 DNA: TGCAGCGTGGCTTACAGGGGAAACACCATATATTTT

clone size: many
J gene: TRBJ1-1
V gene: TRBV7-9
D gene: NA
CDR3 protein: CASSLAPENTEAFF
CDR3 DNA: TGTGCCAGCAGCTTAGCCCCAGAGAACACTGAAGCTTTCTTT

clone size: many
J gene: TRBJ1-3
V gene: TRBV7-2
D gene: NA
CDR3 protein: CASSLSGFGNTIYF
CDR3 DNA: TGTGCCAGCAGCTTATCTGGGTTCGGAAACACCATATATTTT

clone size: many
J gene: TRBJ2-3
V gene: TRBV6-1
D gene: TRBD2
CDR3 protein: CATRTSGRSDTQYF
CDR3 DNA: TGTGCCACCAGGACTAGCGGGAGGTCAGATACGCAGTATTTT

clone size: few
J gene: TRBJ1-2
V gene: TRBV7-9
D gene: TRBD1
CDR3 protein: CASSSTDRTNYGYTF
CDR3 DNA: TGTGCCAGCAGTTCAACGGACAGGACTAACTATGGCTACACCTTC

clone size: few
J gene: TRBJ2-1
V gene: TRBV10-3
D gene: TRBD1
CDR3 protein: CASGQGDSDEQFF
CDR3 DNA: TGTGCCAGCGGACAGGGCGACTCTGATGAGCAGTTCTTC

clone size: NA
J gene: TRBJ2-1
V gene: TRBV24-1
D gene: TRBD2
CDR3 protein: CATSDSTSGRIYYNEQFF
CDR3 DNA: TGTGCCACCAGTGATTCGACTAGCGGGAGGATCTACTACAATGAGCAGTTCTTC

clone size: NA
J gene: TRBJ1-1
V gene: TRBV29-1
D gene: NA
CDR3 protein: CSVSRTVGHTEAFF
CDR3 DNA: TGCAGCGTCTCCAGGACAGTCGGCCACACTGAAGCTTTCTTT

clone size: NA
J gene: TRBJ2-5
V gene: TRBV6-8
D gene: NA
CDR3 protein: CASSLEGFDQETQYF
CDR3 DNA: TGTGCCAGCAGCCTCGAGGGATTCGATCAAGAGACCCAGTACTTC

clone size: few
J gene: TRBJ2-2
V gene: TRBV14
D gene: NA
CDR3 protein: CASSQDKRRLDYTGELFF
CDR3 DNA: TGTGCCAGCAGCCAAGATAAGCGTCGGCTAGATTACACCGGGGAGCTGTTTTTT

clone size: many
J gene: TRBJ2-3
V gene: TRBV28
D gene: NA
CDR3 protein: CASSFGGIYTDTQYF
CDR3 DNA: TGTGCCAGCAGTTTCGGGGGCATATACACAGATACGCAGTATTTT

clone size: few
J gene: TRBJ2-7
V gene: TRBV12-3/TRBV12-4
D gene: NA
CDR3 protein: CASSFSRRSSYEQYF
CDR3 DNA: TGTGCCAGCAGTTTTTCTCGGAGAAGCTCCTACGAGCAGTACTTC

clone size: many
J gene: TRBJ2-3
V gene: TRBV7-8
D gene: TRBD2
CDR3 protein: CASRPSGSRGDTQYF
CDR3 DNA: TGTGCCAGCAGACCTAGCGGGAGTCGAGGAGATACGCAGTATTTT

clone size: NA
J gene: TRBJ2-2
V gene: TRBV12-5
D gene: NA
CDR3 protein: CASALAGGTGELFF
CDR3 DNA: TGTGCTAGTGCCCTCGCGGGTGGCACCGGGGAGCTGTTTTTT

clone size: many
J gene: TRBJ2-6
V gene: TRBV7-8
D gene: NA
CDR3 protein: CASSYLPGPGSGANVLTF
CDR3 DNA: TGTGCCAGCAGCTACTTACCGGGCCCCGGCTCTGGGGCCAACGTCCTGACTTTC

clone size: NA
J gene: TRBJ1-2
V gene: TRBV29-1
D gene: NA
CDR3 protein: CSVEVQGPAYGYTF
CDR3 DNA: TGCAGCGTTGAAGTCCAGGGTCCTGCCTATGGCTACACCTTC

clone size: few
J gene: TRBJ2-2
V gene: TRBV6-5
D gene: TRBD2
CDR3 protein: CASSHGSGLALNTGELFF
CDR3 DNA: TGTGCCAGCAGCCACGGGTCGGGACTAGCTTTGAACACCGGGGAGCTGTTTTTT

clone size: few
J gene: TRBJ1-6
V gene: TRBV25-1
D gene: NA
CDR3 protein: CASSEQGYNSPLHF
CDR3 DNA: TGTGCCAGCAGTGAACAGGGTTACAATTCACCCCTCCACTTT

clone size: few
J gene: TRBJ2-1
V gene: TRBV12-3/TRBV12-4
D gene: TRBD2
CDR3 protein: CASSRAGHFSNEQFF
CDR3 DNA: TGTGCCAGCAGTCGAGCGGGGCACTTCTCCAATGAGCAGTTCTTC

clone size: NA
J gene: TRBJ2-3
V gene: TRBV14
D gene: TRBD2
CDR3 protein: CASSQAKYSGRAGRDTQYF
CDR3 DNA: TGTGCCAGCAGCCAAGCCAAATATAGCGGGAGGGCCGGGAGAGATACGCAGTATTTT

clone size: NA
J gene: TRBJ1-1
V gene: TRBV7-9
D gene: NA
CDR3 protein: CASSLTRGWGNTEAFF
CDR3 DNA: TGTGCCAGCAGCTTAACGAGGGGCTGGGGGAACACTGAAGCTTTCTTT

clone size: NA
J gene: TRBJ1-1
V gene: TRBV7-4
D gene: NA
CDR3 protein: CASSFPPLGWPNTEAFF
CDR3 DNA: TGTGCCAGCAGCTTTCCCCCTCTCGGGTGGCCGAACACTGAAGCTTTCTTT

clone size: NA
J gene: TRBJ2-7
V gene: TRBV20-1
D gene: TRBD1
CDR3 protein: CSAPDRGQGQYF
CDR3 DNA: TGCAGTGCTCCGGACAGGGGGCAGGGGCAGTACTTC

clone size: many
J gene: TRBJ1-5
V gene: TRBV7-7
D gene: NA
CDR3 protein: CASSLAPGAQPQHF
CDR3 DNA: TGTGCTAGCAGCTTAGCGCCAGGGGCTCAGCCCCAGCATTTT

clone size: few
J gene: TRBJ1-4
V gene: TRBV7-6
D gene: TRBD1
CDR3 protein: CASSAKQGTTNEKLFF
CDR3 DNA: TGTGCCAGCAGCGCAAAACAGGGGACAACTAATGAAAAACTGTTTTTT

clone size: many
J gene: TRBJ2-2
V gene: TRBV7-2
D gene: TRBD2
CDR3 protein: CASSLGYRAGGTGELFF
CDR3 DNA: TGTGCCAGCAGCTTAGGATATCGAGCGGGAGGCACCGGGGAGCTGTTTTTT

clone size: few
J gene: TRBJ2-1
V gene: TRBV11-3
D gene: NA
CDR3 protein: CASSSGAFDEQFF
CDR3 DNA: TGTGCCAGCAGCTCGGGAGCTTTTGATGAGCAGTTCTTC

clone size: few
J gene: TRBJ2-2
V gene: TRBV20-1
D gene: NA
CDR3 protein: CSATGLRELFF
CDR3 DNA: TGCAGTGCTACGGGCCTTAGGGAGCTGTTTTTT

clone size: NA
J gene: TRBJ1-2
V gene: TRBV7-9
D gene: NA
CDR3 protein: CASSPLSGAQRYSYGYTF
CDR3 DNA: TGTGCCAGCAGTCCCCTATCGGGGGCGCAGAGGTATAGCTATGGCTACACCTTC

clone size: many
J gene: TRBJ2-3
V gene: TRBV7-2
D gene: TRBD2
CDR3 protein: CASSSRLGAGEIDTQYF
CDR3 DNA: TGTGCCAGCAGCTCCCGTCTGGGAGCGGGAGAGATAGATACGCAGTATTTT

clone size: once
J gene: TRBJ1-4
V gene: TRBV12-3/TRBV12-4
D gene: NA
CDR3 protein: CASSDQGSNEKLFF
CDR3 DNA: TGTGCCAGCAGTGATCAGGGGTCTAATGAAAAACTGTTTTTT

clone size: NA
J gene: TRBJ2-1
V gene: TRBV3-1
D gene: NA
CDR3 protein: CASSQGHHFNNEQFF
CDR3 DNA: TGTGCCAGCAGCCAAGGTCATCACTTCAACAATGAGCAGTTCTTC

clone size: few
J gene: TRBJ2-1
V gene: TRBV28
D gene: NA
CDR3 protein: CASSSAGDNEQFF
CDR3 DNA: TGTGCCAGCAGTTCGGCAGGGGACAATGAGCAGTTCTTC

clone size: many
J gene: TRBJ2-3
V gene: TRBV4-1
D gene: TRBD2
CDR3 protein: CASSQASGSPDTQYF
CDR3 DNA: TGCGCCAGCAGCCAGGCTAGCGGGAGCCCAGATACGCAGTATTTT

clone size: few
J gene: TRBJ1-5
V gene: TRBV6-2/TRBV6-3
D gene: NA
CDR3 protein: CASSYRGVNQPQHF
CDR3 DNA: TGTGCCAGCAGTTACAGGGGGGTCAATCAGCCCCAGCATTTT